Below, one T cell receptor beta chain is given with its context. Its antigen is undetermined. Data came from immunoSEQ multiplex PCR; TCRdb stores just in-frame clones and leaves some out. There are about 17,000 clones in the sample; over 65% occur only once, and 10% to 13% lies in the top ten. Per the germline V gene, CDR1 is LGHNA and CDR2 is YNFKEQ. The CDR3 is made up of 16 amino acids. V lost 0 bases and J 4 bases, leaving 15 bases between the germline ends. This sample was taken from a study of T cell repertoires in ileal Crohn's disease. Study results and limitations: Every patient over 26.8% clonality showed endoscopic recurrence.

Adults with ileal or ileocolonic Crohn's disease and an indication for resection were eligible. The V and J genes are TRBV4-2 and TRBJ1-2; D is unresolved. This TCR was sampled from an adult with Crohn's disease. Sequenced material: ileal tissue. The DNA for the CDR3 is TGTGCCAGCAGCCAAGATTTTAGGCTAGGAGGCTATGGCTACACCTTC. Amino acids: CASSQDFRLGGYGYTF.